This TCR beta chain derives from a study of OX40 agonist ivuxolimab in advanced cancers. Describing the broader study: Ivuxolimab was an agonistic, fully human IgG2 monoclonal antibody directed against OX40 (CD134), a costimulatory receptor. The monotherapy dose-escalation portion (N = 52 patients) of the phase I ivuxolimab trial is reported in the paper. Intravenous ivuxolimab was administered to patients every 2 weeks at six dose levels: 0.01, 0.1, 0.3, 1.5, 3 and 10 mg/kg. The point of sequencing TCRbeta in the periphery was to test whether ivuxolimab changed TCR sequence diversity and drove clonal T-cell expansion. Patients were allowed to have had prior anti-PD-1, anti-PD-L1 or anti-CTLA-4 therapy, and more than 30% of the dose-escalation patients had previously received checkpoint inhibitors. Partial responses occurred in three dose-escalation patients: two with cutaneous melanoma and one with hepatocellular carcinoma. Of the roughly 50 dose-escalation patients, hepatocellular carcinoma was present in roughly 19, melanoma in around 15, renal cell carcinoma in 9 and head and neck cancer in 9. In the dose-escalation cohort, 75% to 85% of patients were male, and the mean age was 60 years with a range of roughly 23 to 79.

Genomic DNA was extracted from sorted cells for sequencing of the TCRbeta CDR3 region. The immunoSEQ Assay was used for sequencing of TCRbeta CDR3 regions. Held by TCRdb, this immuneACCESS table contains in-frame sequences only and omits some clones. Under half of the omission traces to an unresolved V gene where checked; the cause of the rest is unknown. In this sample the table shows under 50,000 clones, roughly 80% of which occur a single time. In total, the top ten clones hold approximately 13% of the sample. Note on this clone: There is no known antigen for this receptor. Base qualities are not at hand, and no much larger clone is one base apart.

Patients with a history of autoimmune disease or receiving systemic immunosuppression were excluded from the trial. Peripheral blood for TCR sequencing was drawn from every dose cohort at baseline, at cycle 4 day 1 and at cycle 7 day 1. The samples were taken from a phase I, first-in-human, multicenter, open-label dose-escalation trial of ivuxolimab. Adults with locally advanced or metastatic head and neck squamous cell, hepatocellular, melanoma or renal cell carcinoma were enrolled in the trial. Before TCR sequencing, CD4+ T cells and CD8+ T cells from peripheral blood were sorted into separate populations. Including the terminal cysteine and phenylalanine, the CDR3 comprises 12 residues. The retained sequence is limited to the CDR3, 36 bases, with the frame set at the first base. Between the V and J ends, shortened by 4 bases and 2 bases respectively, the junction contains 0 bases. The germline V gene (reference sequence) sets CDR1 to MNHEY and CDR2 to SMNVEV.

Overall study outcomes, separate from this receptor: Low levels of normalized T-cell clonal expansion were also shown by some nonresponding patients. Which antigens the clonally expanded peripheral T cells were specific for was not determined. In partial responders in the 0.1-3.0 mg/kg groups, normalized peripheral clonal expansion was found to be among the lowest, especially among CD8+ T cells. At doses of 0.1 to 3.0 mg/kg, clonal expansion of both CD4+ and CD8+ blood T cells was observed from baseline to week 6. After ivuxolimab, expanded clones were on average more numerous among CD8+ T cells than among CD4+ T cells.

This chain joins TRBV27 to TRBJ2-6, with no reliable assignment of the D segment. The material sequenced was CD4+ or CD8+ T cells sorted from blood, taken in a trial of the OX40 agonist ivuxolimab. This sequence was found in an adult with an advanced solid tumor such as melanoma, head and neck, liver or kidney cancer. DNA sequence: TGTGCCAGCAGTTCTGGGGCCAACGTCCTGACTTTC. It encodes CASSSGANVLTF.